Sequencing of this T cell receptor (beta chain) was carried out in a study of cytomegalovirus exposure and HLA in healthy donors. Across the study: From donors who were HLA-typed, an early data release held around 85 million unique TCRs. Study results and caveats: Across all donors, roughly uniform sequencing depth was an assumption of the presence/absence analyses. Excluded: some indistinguishable V segments such as TRBV6-2 and TRBV6-3. Prior analysis indicated that the majority of TCR beta V segments exhibited productivity approximately 87% or approximately 30% of the time.

Both 60 Vbeta primers and 13 Jbeta primers went into the PCR. The protocol was immunoSEQ multiplex PCR, while the TCRdb copy is restricted to in-frame clones and leaves out a portion. The table lists about 150,000 clones, approximately 73% of them singletons. The CDR3 has 15 residues. Germline CDR1 and CDR2: SGHAT and FQDESV (reference sequence). Trimming left V 4 bases short and J 1 base short, with 13 bases between. In the case of this clone: Its antigen is currently unknown.

The chain joins TRBV11-1 to TRBJ1-1; a possible D gene is TRBD1 (5 bases). The origin of this receptor is a woman between 18 and 30 years old in good health and CMV-seropositive. The sample comprised PBMCs. The CDR3 DNA sequence: TGTGCCAGCAGCTCTGCAGGGAGGGGGAACACTGAAGCTTTCTTT. Its protein is CASSSAGRGNTEAFF.